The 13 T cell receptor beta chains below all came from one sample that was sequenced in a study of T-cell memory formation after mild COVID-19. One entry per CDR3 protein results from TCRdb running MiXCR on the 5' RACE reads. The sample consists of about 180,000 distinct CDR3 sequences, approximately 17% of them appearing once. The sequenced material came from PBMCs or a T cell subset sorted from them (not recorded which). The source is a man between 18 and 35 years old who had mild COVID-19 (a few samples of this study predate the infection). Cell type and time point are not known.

CDR3 in amino acids: CASSLGGLAGRNEQFF. The CDR3 DNA follows: TGCGCCAGCAGCTTGGGAGGACTAGCAGGACGAAATGAGCAGTTCTTC. The genes are TRBV5-1 and TRBJ2-1; 8 bases are shared with TRBD2. This CDR3 is built from 16 residues. V was clipped by 0 bases and J by 7 bases; unmatched bases: 9. CDR1 and CDR2 (germline): SGHRS, YFSETQ.

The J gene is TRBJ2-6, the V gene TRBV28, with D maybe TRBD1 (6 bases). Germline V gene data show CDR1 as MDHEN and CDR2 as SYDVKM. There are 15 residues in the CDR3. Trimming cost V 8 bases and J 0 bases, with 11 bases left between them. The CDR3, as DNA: TGTGCCAGCCAACAGGGTAGCTCTGGGGCCAACGTCCTGACTTTC. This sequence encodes CASQQGSSGANVLTF.

The CDR3 spells CASSQDRGRAFF. As DNA, the CDR3 is TGTGCCAGCAGCCAAGATCGGGGCCGAGCTTTCTTT. This chain joins TRBV3-1 and TRBJ1-1; D is possibly TRBD1 (5 bases). This CDR3 is 12 amino acids long. Trimming removed 0 bases at V and 10 bases at J, with 9 bases between. Germline CDR1 and CDR2: LGHDT and YNNKEL (reference sequence).

CDR3 DNA sequence: TGTGCCAGCAGTGAAAACAGGGGGGAACAGCCCCAGCATTTT. It is translated as CASSENRGEQPQHF. The chain joins TRBV2 to TRBJ1-5; TRBD1 matches at 8 bases. V dropped 2 bases and J dropped 7; count of bases not matched to a gene: 4. The CDR3 runs to 14 residues. Germline-derived CDR1 and CDR2 are SNHLY and FYNNEI.

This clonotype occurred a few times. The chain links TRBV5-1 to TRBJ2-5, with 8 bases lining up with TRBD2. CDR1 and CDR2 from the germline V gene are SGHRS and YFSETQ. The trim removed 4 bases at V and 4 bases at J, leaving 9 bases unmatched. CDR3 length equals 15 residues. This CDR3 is CASSPGGVVGETQYF. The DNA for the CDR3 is TGCGCCAGCAGCCCCGGGGGGGTTGTAGGAGAGACCCAGTACTTC. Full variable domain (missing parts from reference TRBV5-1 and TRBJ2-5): KAGVTQTPRYLIKTRGQQVTLSCSPISGHRSVSWYQQTPGQGLQFLFEYFSETQRNKGNFPGRFSGRQFSNSRSEMNVSTLELGDSALYLCASSPGGVVGETQYFGPGTRLLVL.

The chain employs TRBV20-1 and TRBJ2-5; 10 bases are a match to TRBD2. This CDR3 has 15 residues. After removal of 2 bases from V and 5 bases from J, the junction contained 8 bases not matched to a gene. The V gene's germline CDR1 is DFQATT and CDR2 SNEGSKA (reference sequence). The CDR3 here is CSARKSGGAWETQYF. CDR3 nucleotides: TGCAGTGCTAGAAAAAGCGGGGGGGCTTGGGAGACCCAGTACTTC.

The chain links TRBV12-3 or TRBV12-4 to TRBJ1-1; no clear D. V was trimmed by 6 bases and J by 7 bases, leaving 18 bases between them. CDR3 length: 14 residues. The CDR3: CASRNGPWTYEAFF. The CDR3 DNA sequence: TGTGCCAGCAGGAATGGGCCATGGACCTATGAAGCTTTCTTT.

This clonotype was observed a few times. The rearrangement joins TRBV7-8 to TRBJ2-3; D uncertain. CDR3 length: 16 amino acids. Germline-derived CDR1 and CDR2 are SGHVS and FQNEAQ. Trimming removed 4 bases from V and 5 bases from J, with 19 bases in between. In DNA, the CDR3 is TGTGCCAGCAGCTCCGGCCGTCAGAGTATCAAAGATACGCAGTATTTT. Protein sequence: CASSSGRQSIKDTQYF.

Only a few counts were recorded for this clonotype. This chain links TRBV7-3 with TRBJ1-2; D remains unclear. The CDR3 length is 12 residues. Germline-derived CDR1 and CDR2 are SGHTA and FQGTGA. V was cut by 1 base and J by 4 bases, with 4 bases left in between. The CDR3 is CASSLIGYGYTF. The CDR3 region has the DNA TGTGCCAGCAGCTTAATAGGCTATGGCTACACCTTC. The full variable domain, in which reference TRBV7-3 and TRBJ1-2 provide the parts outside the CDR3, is GAGVSQTPSNKVTEKGKYVELRCDPISGHTALYWYRQSLGQGPEFLIYFQGTGAADDSGLPNDRFFAVRPEGSVSTLKIQRTERGDSAVYLCASSLIGYGYTFGSGTRLTVV.

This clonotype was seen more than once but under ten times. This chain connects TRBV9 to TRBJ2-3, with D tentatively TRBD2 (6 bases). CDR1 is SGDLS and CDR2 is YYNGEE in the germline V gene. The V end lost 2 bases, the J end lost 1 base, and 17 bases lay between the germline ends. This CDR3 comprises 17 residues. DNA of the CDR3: TGTGCCAGCAGCGTGTCCGGGACTTCCTTCCGCACAGATACGCAGTATTTT. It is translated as CASSVSGTSFRTDTQYF.

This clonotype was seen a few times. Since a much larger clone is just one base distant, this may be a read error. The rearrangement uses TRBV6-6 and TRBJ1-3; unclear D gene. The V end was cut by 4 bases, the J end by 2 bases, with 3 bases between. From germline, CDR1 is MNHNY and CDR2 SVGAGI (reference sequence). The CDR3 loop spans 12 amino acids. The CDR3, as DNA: TGTGCCAGCAGTTCCGCTGGAAACACCATATATTTT. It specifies CASSSAGNTIYF.

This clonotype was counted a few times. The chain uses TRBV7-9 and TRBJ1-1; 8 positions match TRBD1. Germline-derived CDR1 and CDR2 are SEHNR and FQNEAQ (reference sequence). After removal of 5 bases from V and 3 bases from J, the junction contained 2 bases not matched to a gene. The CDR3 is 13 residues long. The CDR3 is CASSGTGYTEAFF. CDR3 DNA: TGTGCCAGCAGCGGGACAGGCTACACTGAAGCTTTCTTT.

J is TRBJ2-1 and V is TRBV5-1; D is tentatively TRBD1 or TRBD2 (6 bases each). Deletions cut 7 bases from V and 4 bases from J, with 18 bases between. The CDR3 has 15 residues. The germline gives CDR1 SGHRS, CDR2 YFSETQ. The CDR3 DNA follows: TGCGCCAGCCCCAGGATGGGGGGCGGATACAATGAGCAGTTCTTC. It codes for CASPRMGGGYNEQFF.